One T cell receptor (beta chain) is described in this entry. Those enrolled in Seattle joined during active infection and were followed longitudinally afterward. This entry belongs to a study of blood T cell repertoires in COVID-19. For the study at large: Acute and convalescent COVID-19 specimens originated in the United States, Italy and Spain.

Germline CDR1 is SGHTA and CDR2 is FQGNSA. The CDR3 sequence is 14 residues long. V shed 3 bases and J shed 3 bases, with 11 bases lying between them. Sequencing was performed with immunoSEQ multiplex PCR; in TCRdb, only in-frame clones are kept and a portion is missing. The repertoire holds about 300,000 clones, with approximately 84% as singletons. The chain employs TRBV7-2 and TRBJ1-1; weak D call: TRBD1 (5 bases). Sequencing was done on a sample of peripheral blood. The sequence derives from a human donor with COVID-19, enrolled during active disease. The donor label of this sample is uncertain. This CDR3 is CASSFGGSHTEAFF. In DNA form, the CDR3 reads TGTGCCAGCAGCTTCGGGGGTTCGCACACTGAAGCTTTCTTT.